Listed below are T cell receptor beta chains from one sample, sequenced in a study of T-cell reconstitution after alpha-beta-depleted transplantation in children. TCRdb itself ran the PCR reads through MiXCR, one entry per CDR3 protein. The sample lists around 480,000 distinct CDR3 sequences; less than 35% were seen once. The sequenced sample was PBMCs from the stem cell graft donor, obtained from the stem cell graft. The receptors were sampled from a human donor who donated a stem cell graft to a child with aplastic anemia. Each CDR3 is given with its conserved first and last residue.

>TRBV6-1
CASSEAEGLSLHF
>TRBV6-2/TRBV6-3
CASCYRSNTGELFF
>TRBV12-3/TRBV12-4
CASRDRANTEAFF
>TRBV7-9
CASSLSKDSIGEQYF
>TRBV7-6
CASSANLGSYEQYF
>TRBV7-3
CASSPGQDNTEAFF
>TRBV24-1
CATSDWSQETQYF
>TRBV7-9
CASSLEGSGARGEQFF
>TRBV5-1
CASSLGLSAEINTGELFF
>TRBV6-1
CASRPGVANEQFF
>TRBV29-1
CSVDGLAGANEQFF
>TRBV5-1
CASSPEGQGGQPQHF
>TRBV4-3
CASSQGYYQPSGLYGYTF
>TRBV5-1
CASSLENWNEQFF
>TRBV12-3/TRBV12-4
CASSSGRNTEAFF
>TRBV6-1
CASRARSLAPNTGELFF
>TRBV7-8
CASSLGSLSSSYNEQFF
>TRBV4-3
CASSPFGVNTEAFF
>TRBV30
CAWTRGPHMGRTEAFF
>TRBV7-2
CASSTGAGLPSTQGRWTYNEQFF
>TRBV28
CASSFGPGGKETQYF
>TRBV7-9
CASSLGTGARPRHGYTF
>TRBV12-3/TRBV12-4
CASRLSEGRNQPQHF
>TRBV15
CATSREMGAETQYF
>TRBV15
CATSTNLGPQETQYF
>TRBV29-1
CSVVKGQLTMNTEAFF
>TRBV10-3
CAISVTDQETQYF
>TRBV24-1
CATSEGTGGRANTEAFF
>TRBV5-1
CASSLLQGGEQYF
>TRBV7-9
CASSQGQTDNYGYTF
>TRBV19
CASSIEVYGTSGSTDTQYF
>TRBV18
CASSPDGVNEQFF
>TRBV20-1
CSATPAIPQETQYF
>TRBV25-1
CASSGDSWVSALTF
>TRBV13
CASSPRTDLNYGYTF
>TRBV18
CASSLGLGEETQYF
>TRBV7-2
CASSRWTGEETQYF
>TRBV12-3/TRBV12-4
CASSSGVTDQPQHF
>TRBV6-5
CASSLGDRGGHEQYF
>TRBV6-2/TRBV6-3
CASKRTGGHEQYF
>TRBV18
CASLQATETGLLYEQYF
>TRBV29-1
CSVQTGNTEAFF
>TRBV20-1
CSAKGRGLAGVGELFF
>TRBV30
CAWGQGAEKLFF
>TRBV20-1
CSASWGGEAFF
>TRBV5-1
CASSIQGVTGEQFF
>TRBV4-1
CASSQDRGNGETQYF
>TRBV21-1
CASSQRTGPTYEQYF
>TRBV20-1
CSARDFSRGRNTEAFF
>TRBV10-3
CAISEFAGGGYGYTF
>TRBV7-3
CASSLNPTGLYEQYF
>TRBV20-1
CSALPNYRPLEQYF
>TRBV27
CASSPGPFNTEAFF